This T cell receptor (beta chain) appears in the sequencing data of a study of OX40 agonist ivuxolimab in advanced cancers. Using immunoSEQ multiplex PCR, the repertoire was profiled, and TCRdb retains in-frame clones only, with some absent. The data contain around 86,000 clones, 85% to 95% of them singletons. Broader study findings: Relative to CD4+ cells, CD8+ T cells on average had more expanded clones.

The length of the CDR3 is 14 residues. CDR1 and CDR2 (germline): SGHRS, YFSETQ. The germline V and J ends were trimmed by 0 bases and 6 bases, with 12 bases remaining between them. Details on this clone: Its target is not known.

This chain connects TRBV5-1 to TRBJ1-1, with a weak D call TRBD1 (5 bases). The material sequenced was CD4+ or CD8+ T cells sorted from blood, taken in a trial of the OX40 agonist ivuxolimab. This clonotype originated in an adult with an advanced solid tumor such as melanoma, head and neck, liver or kidney cancer. This chain's CDR3 is CASSLGQGRPEAFF. The CDR3 DNA sequence: TGCGCCAGCAGCTTGGGGCAGGGAAGGCCTGAAGCTTTCTTT.